This T cell receptor beta chain came from a study of CD8 T cells in Susac syndrome. Germline assignment: CDR1 LGHDT and CDR2 YNNKEL (reference sequence). CDR3 length: 14 amino acids. The ends were cut back, 11 bases at V and 6 bases at J, with 19 bases in the middle. RNA, at about 0.45 to 1 ug, was reverse transcribed with random hexamers. Using its own MiXCR run on the immunoSEQ multiplex PCR reads, TCRdb lists one record per CDR3 protein. The table records fewer than 350,000 distinct CDR3 sequences, around 90% of them present only once. The sequenced target, TCR beta, came from blood CD8+ and CD4+ T cells.

The chain uses TRBV3-1 and TRBJ1-4; possibly TRBD1 for D (6 bases). The receptor was derived from a human donor with multiple sclerosis. Material for sequencing was CD4+ T cells from PBMCs. CDR3 coding DNA: TGTGCCCGGGGGCGGGGGAGGGTGGATGAAAAACTGTTTTTT. Residues: CARGRGRVDEKLFF.